The entry below gives a single T cell receptor (beta chain) sequence along with its context. What it binds is unknown. This record comes from a study of post-analysis software for immune sequencing data. Study-level findings and limits: F-measure co-clustering was strong for batch-matched samples. TRBV segments more frequent in patients than in controls numbered several and included TRBV5-6, TRBV5-1 and TRBV20-1. Controls significantly exceeded multiple sclerosis patients in normalized Chao1 diversity.

Unique molecular identifiers were present in the TCR beta cDNA libraries. T cells, about 0.9 to 11 million of them, yielded a few hundred thousand cDNA molecules. TCRdb re-analysed the PCR reads in MiXCR, keeping a single row per CDR3 protein. The profile shows some 700,000 distinct CDR3 sequences, 55% to 70% of them singletons. Trimming took 5 bases from V and 5 from J, leaving 18 bases between them. In germline, CDR1 is SGHAT, CDR2 FQDESV (reference sequence). The CDR3 is made up of 15 amino acids. This receptor was obtained from a girl aged 2-10 years with multiple sclerosis. Sequencing was performed on blood. This sequence joins TRBV11-1 and TRBJ2-5; weak D call: TRBD1 (6 bases). The CDR3 is CASSRLTGSRETQYF. In DNA, the CDR3 is TGTGCCAGCAGCCGTCTAACAGGGTCTCGGGAGACCCAGTACTTC.